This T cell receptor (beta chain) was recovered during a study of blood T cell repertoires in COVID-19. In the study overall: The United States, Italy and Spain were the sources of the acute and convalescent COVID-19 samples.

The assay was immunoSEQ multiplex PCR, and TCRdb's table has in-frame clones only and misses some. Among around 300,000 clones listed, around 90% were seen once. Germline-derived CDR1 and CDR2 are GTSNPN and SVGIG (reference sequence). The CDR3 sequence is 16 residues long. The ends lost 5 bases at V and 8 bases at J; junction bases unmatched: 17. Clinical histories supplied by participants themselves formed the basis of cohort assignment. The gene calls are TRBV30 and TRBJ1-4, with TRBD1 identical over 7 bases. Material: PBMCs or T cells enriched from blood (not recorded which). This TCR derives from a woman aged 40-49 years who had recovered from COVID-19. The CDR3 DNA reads TGTGCCTGGGGTTTGGGCCCAGGGGGGAGAGGGGAAAAACTGTTTTTT. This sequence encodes CAWGLGPGGRGEKLFF. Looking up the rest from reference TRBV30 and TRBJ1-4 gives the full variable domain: SQTIHQWPATLVQPVGSPLSLECTVEGTSNPNLYWYRQAAGRGLQLLFYSVGIGQISSEVPQNLSASRPQDRQFILSSKKLLLSDSGFYLCAWGLGPGGRGEKLFFGSGTQLSVL.